This is a list of T cell receptor beta chains from one sample in a study of human versus mouse CDR3 diversity and MHC coevolution. Measured with immunoSEQ multiplex PCR; TCRdb has only the in-frame clones, and not every one. The table has roughly 86,000 clones, around 93% seen once. The source material was naive CD4+ T cells from blood. The receptors derive from a person aged 25 to 75 in good health. CDR3s include the opening cysteine and the closing phenylalanine or tryptophan. Fields, in order: J gene, clone size, V gene, CDR3 protein. Clone size is given for some rows only: seen once, a few or many times, or a class if the clone is expanded.

j_gene: TRBJ1-5
abundance: NA
v_gene: TRBV7-8
CDR3aa: CASSPSGQIYSNQPQHF

j_gene: NA
abundance: NA
v_gene: TRBV9
CDR3aa: CASSRERGREGLCEQYF

j_gene: TRBJ2-7
abundance: NA
v_gene: TRBV7-9
CDR3aa: CASSSGLRSYEQYF

j_gene: NA
abundance: NA
v_gene: TRBV5-4
CDR3aa: CASSQDVPQGKKPYEQYF

j_gene: TRBJ2-3
abundance: NA
v_gene: TRBV7-6
CDR3aa: CASSRRGGGDTQYF

j_gene: TRBJ1-2
abundance: NA
v_gene: TRBV14
CDR3aa: CASSFGQETGYTF

j_gene: TRBJ2-7
abundance: NA
v_gene: TRBV7-9
CDR3aa: CASSLEPYEQYF

j_gene: TRBJ2-7
abundance: once
v_gene: TRBV29-1
CDR3aa: CSVRGGPGEQYF

j_gene: TRBJ2-2
abundance: NA
v_gene: TRBV5-6
CDR3aa: CASRSTTSGVNTGELFF

j_gene: TRBJ2-7
abundance: NA
v_gene: TRBV15
CDR3aa: CATSRKIHTGQGAEQYF

j_gene: TRBJ1-1
abundance: NA
v_gene: TRBV5-4
CDR3aa: CASSLGGNTEAFF

j_gene: TRBJ1-2
abundance: NA
v_gene: TRBV7-2
CDR3aa: CASSLDRDRGGNGYTF

j_gene: TRBJ2-2
abundance: NA
v_gene: TRBV6-5
CDR3aa: CASSYRRVGTGELFF

j_gene: TRBJ2-1
abundance: NA
v_gene: TRBV4-1
CDR3aa: CASSRREGETEQFF

j_gene: TRBJ2-1
abundance: NA
v_gene: TRBV11-1
CDR3aa: CASSLSGGTSGYNEQFF

j_gene: TRBJ1-1
abundance: NA
v_gene: TRBV5-1
CDR3aa: CASSWGPGNFEAFF

j_gene: TRBJ1-5
abundance: NA
v_gene: TRBV27
CDR3aa: CASSLSSVQPQHF

j_gene: TRBJ2-1
abundance: NA
v_gene: TRBV5-6
CDR3aa: CASSPGTGGHNEQFF

j_gene: TRBJ2-5
abundance: NA
v_gene: TRBV19
CDR3aa: CASSIDLLGGQETQYF

j_gene: TRBJ1-1
abundance: NA
v_gene: TRBV19
CDR3aa: CASSTDRTEAFF

j_gene: TRBJ1-3
abundance: NA
v_gene: TRBV10-3
CDR3aa: CAISRVANTIYF

j_gene: TRBJ1-1
abundance: NA
v_gene: TRBV20-1
CDR3aa: CSARGGGVAFF

j_gene: TRBJ2-7
abundance: once
v_gene: TRBV25-1
CDR3aa: CASSESGGRSEQYF

j_gene: TRBJ2-2
abundance: NA
v_gene: TRBV14
CDR3aa: CASSPNLNTGELFF

j_gene: TRBJ2-3
abundance: NA
v_gene: TRBV14
CDR3aa: CASSPPTSGRWTDTQYF

j_gene: TRBJ2-6
abundance: NA
v_gene: TRBV5-6
CDR3aa: CASSYPTGSALAGANVLTF

j_gene: TRBJ2-3
abundance: NA
v_gene: TRBV29-1
CDR3aa: CSGTGTGGSDTQYF

j_gene: TRBJ2-7
abundance: NA
v_gene: TRBV11-2
CDR3aa: CASSPPGQSYEQYF

j_gene: TRBJ2-6
abundance: once
v_gene: TRBV5-4
CDR3aa: CASSGRTSGANVLTF

j_gene: TRBJ2-7
abundance: once
v_gene: TRBV30
CDR3aa: CAWRNRDYEQYF

j_gene: TRBJ1-2
abundance: NA
v_gene: TRBV7-2
CDR3aa: CASSSLGSNYGYTF

j_gene: TRBJ2-7
abundance: few
v_gene: TRBV18
CDR3aa: CASSPAGNEQYF

j_gene: TRBJ2-2
abundance: NA
v_gene: TRBV7-2
CDR3aa: CASSPATGATGELFF

j_gene: TRBJ2-7
abundance: NA
v_gene: TRBV9
CDR3aa: CASSSRVWDEQYF

j_gene: TRBJ1-5
abundance: NA
v_gene: TRBV28
CDR3aa: CASSLKGFQPQHF

j_gene: TRBJ1-1
abundance: NA
v_gene: TRBV18
CDR3aa: CASSPRTENTEAFF

j_gene: TRBJ1-2
abundance: NA
v_gene: TRBV29-1
CDR3aa: CSVGRDRGGYTF

j_gene: TRBJ1-1
abundance: once
v_gene: TRBV5-1
CDR3aa: CASSNGLEAFF

j_gene: TRBJ2-7
abundance: few
v_gene: TRBV2
CDR3aa: CASTSFTGVVGEQYF

j_gene: TRBJ1-1
abundance: once
v_gene: TRBV5-1
CDR3aa: CASSLGAGENTEAFF

j_gene: NA
abundance: NA
v_gene: TRBV7-2
CDR3aa: CASSLGGVDYEQYF

j_gene: TRBJ2-1
abundance: NA
v_gene: TRBV11-3
CDR3aa: CASSFQAGGVYNEQFF

j_gene: TRBJ1-1
abundance: NA
v_gene: TRBV28
CDR3aa: CASSLGARGRTEAFF

j_gene: TRBJ2-4
abundance: NA
v_gene: TRBV5-1
CDR3aa: CASSWGLAGALAKNIQYF

j_gene: TRBJ1-2
abundance: NA
v_gene: TRBV18
CDR3aa: CASSPVISGLYNYGYTF

j_gene: TRBJ2-7
abundance: NA
v_gene: TRBV7-6
CDR3aa: CASSLDTGTALDEQYF

j_gene: TRBJ2-5
abundance: NA
v_gene: TRBV5-8
CDR3aa: CASRIRTGGDQTQYF

j_gene: TRBJ2-3
abundance: NA
v_gene: TRBV5-1
CDR3aa: CASSLEGLAGGKLSTDTQYF

j_gene: TRBJ1-2
abundance: NA
v_gene: TRBV20-1
CDR3aa: CSAHRDGYTF

j_gene: TRBJ2-3
abundance: NA
v_gene: TRBV7-2
CDR3aa: CASSLVPSGGTDTQYF

j_gene: TRBJ2-2
abundance: NA
v_gene: TRBV27
CDR3aa: CASSLSGGRPNTGELFF

j_gene: TRBJ2-7
abundance: once
v_gene: TRBV18
CDR3aa: CASSPKTGVEQYF

j_gene: TRBJ2-3
abundance: NA
v_gene: TRBV9
CDR3aa: CASSVGAGGRTDTQYF

j_gene: TRBJ2-2
abundance: NA
v_gene: TRBV19
CDR3aa: CASVRAGVRHGELFF